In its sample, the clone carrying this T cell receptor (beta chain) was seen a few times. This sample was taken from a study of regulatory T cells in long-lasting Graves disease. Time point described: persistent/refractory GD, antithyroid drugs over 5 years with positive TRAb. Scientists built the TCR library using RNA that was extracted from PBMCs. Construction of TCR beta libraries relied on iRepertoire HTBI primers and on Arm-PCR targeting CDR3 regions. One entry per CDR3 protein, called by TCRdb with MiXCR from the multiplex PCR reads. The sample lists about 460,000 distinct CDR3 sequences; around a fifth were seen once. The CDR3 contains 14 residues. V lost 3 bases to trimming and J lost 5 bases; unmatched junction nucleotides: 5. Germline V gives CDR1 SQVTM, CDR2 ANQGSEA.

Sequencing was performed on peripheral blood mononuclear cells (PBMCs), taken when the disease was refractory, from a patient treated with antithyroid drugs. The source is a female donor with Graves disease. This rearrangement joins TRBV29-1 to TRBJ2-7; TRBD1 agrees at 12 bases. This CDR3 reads CSVDPGTGGNEQYF. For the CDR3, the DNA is TGCAGCGTTGATCCCGGGACAGGGGGCAACGAGCAGTACTTC.